The present TCR beta chain was sequenced within a study of ipilimumab plus nivolumab after autologous stem cell transplantation. Patients got ipilimumab 1 mg/kg beginning 14 to 28 days post-transplant. Through week 26, nivolumab 3 mg/kg IV was given weeks 1, 4, 7, 10, then biweekly. The length of the CDR3 is 18 residues. Looked up from germline, CDR1 is MGHRA and CDR2 is YSYEKL. Trimming cost V 1 base and J 2 bases; bases outside gene matches: 10. Generated by immunoSEQ multiplex PCR, the TCRdb table keeps only in-frame clones and is missing some. Here the sample spans more than 9,500 clones, 60% to 80% being singletons.

J is TRBJ1-2 and V is TRBV4-1, with 10 bases matching TRBD1. The starting material was PBMCs, obtained in a trial of ipilimumab plus nivolumab as post-transplant consolidation. The TCR was taken from a male donor with diffuse large B-cell lymphoma. The CDR3 loop reads CASSQVVQGQGLNYGYTF. The CDR3 coding sequence is TGCGCCAGCAGCCAAGTGGTCCAGGGACAGGGGCTGAACTATGGCTACACCTTC.